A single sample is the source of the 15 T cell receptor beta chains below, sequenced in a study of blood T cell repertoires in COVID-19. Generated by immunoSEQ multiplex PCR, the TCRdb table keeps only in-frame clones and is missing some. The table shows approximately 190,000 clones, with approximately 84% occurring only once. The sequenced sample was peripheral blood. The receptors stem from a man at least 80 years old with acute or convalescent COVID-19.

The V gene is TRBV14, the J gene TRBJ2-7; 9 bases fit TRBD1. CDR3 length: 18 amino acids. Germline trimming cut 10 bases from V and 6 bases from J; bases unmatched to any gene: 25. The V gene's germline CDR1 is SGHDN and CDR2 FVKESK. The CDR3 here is CAIALTGTGHPLALEQYV. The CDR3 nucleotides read TGTGCCATCGCACTCACCGGGACAGGGCACCCTTTGGCCCTCGAGCAGTACGTC.

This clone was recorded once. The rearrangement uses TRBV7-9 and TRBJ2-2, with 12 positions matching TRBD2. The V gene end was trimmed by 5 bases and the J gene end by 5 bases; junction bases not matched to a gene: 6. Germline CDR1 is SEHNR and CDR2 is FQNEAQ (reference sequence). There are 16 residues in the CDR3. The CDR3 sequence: CASSPRLAGDTGELFF. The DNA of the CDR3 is TGTGCCAGCAGCCCCCGACTAGCGGGAGATACCGGGGAGCTGTTTTTT. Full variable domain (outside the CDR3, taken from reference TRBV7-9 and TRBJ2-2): DTGVSQNPRHKITKRGQNVTFRCDPISEHNRLYWYRQTLGQGPEFLTYFQNEAQLEKSRLLSDRFSAERPKGSFSTLEIQRTEQGDSAMYLCASSPRLAGDTGELFFGEGSRLTVL.

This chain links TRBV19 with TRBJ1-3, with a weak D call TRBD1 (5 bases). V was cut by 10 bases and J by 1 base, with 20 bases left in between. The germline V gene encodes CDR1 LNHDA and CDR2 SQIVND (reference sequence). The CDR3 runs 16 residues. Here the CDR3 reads CATTPLQGSSGNTIYF. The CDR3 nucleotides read TGTGCCACTACCCCCCTTCAGGGTTCTTCTGGAAACACCATATATTTT.

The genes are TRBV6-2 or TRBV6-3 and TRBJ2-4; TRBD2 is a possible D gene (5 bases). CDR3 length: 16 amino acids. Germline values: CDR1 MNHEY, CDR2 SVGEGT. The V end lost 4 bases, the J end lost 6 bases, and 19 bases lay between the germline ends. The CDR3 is CASSSRHAKGVNIQYF. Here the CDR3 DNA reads TGTGCCAGCAGTTCCCGACACGCTAAGGGAGTAAACATTCAGTACTTC.

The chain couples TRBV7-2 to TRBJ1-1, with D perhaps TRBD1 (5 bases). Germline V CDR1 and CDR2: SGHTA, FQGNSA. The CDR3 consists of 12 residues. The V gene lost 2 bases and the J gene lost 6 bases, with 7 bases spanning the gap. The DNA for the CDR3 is TGTGCCAGCAGCTTAAGGGGCGCTGAAGCTTTCTTT. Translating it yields CASSLRGAEAFF.

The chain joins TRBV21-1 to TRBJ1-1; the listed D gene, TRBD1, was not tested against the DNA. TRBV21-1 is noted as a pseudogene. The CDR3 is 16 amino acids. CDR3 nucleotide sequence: TGTGCCAGCAGCAAACTTCCAGAACCCAGGCCCGGTGAAACTTTCTTT. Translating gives CASSKLPEPRPGETFF.

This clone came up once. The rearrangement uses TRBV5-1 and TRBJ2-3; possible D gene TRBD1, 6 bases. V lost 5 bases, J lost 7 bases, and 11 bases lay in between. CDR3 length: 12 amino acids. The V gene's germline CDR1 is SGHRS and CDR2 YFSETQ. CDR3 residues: CASSSDRNTQYF. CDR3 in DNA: TGCGCCAGCAGTTCAGACAGGAATACGCAGTATTTT.

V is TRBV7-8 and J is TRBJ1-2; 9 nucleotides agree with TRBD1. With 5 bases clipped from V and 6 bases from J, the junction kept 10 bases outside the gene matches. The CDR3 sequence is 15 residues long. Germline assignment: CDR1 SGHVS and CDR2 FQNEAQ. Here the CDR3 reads CASSKMDRGRDGYTF. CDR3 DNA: TGTGCCAGCAGCAAAATGGACAGGGGTCGAGATGGCTACACCTTC.

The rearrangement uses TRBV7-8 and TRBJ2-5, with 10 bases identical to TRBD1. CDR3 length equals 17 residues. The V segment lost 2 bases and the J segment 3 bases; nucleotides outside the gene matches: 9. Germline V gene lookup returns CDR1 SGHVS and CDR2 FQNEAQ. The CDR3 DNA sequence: TGTGCCAGCAGCTTATTAGGTGGGACAGGGGCTAAAGAGACCCAGTACTTC. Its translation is CASSLLGGTGAKETQYF.

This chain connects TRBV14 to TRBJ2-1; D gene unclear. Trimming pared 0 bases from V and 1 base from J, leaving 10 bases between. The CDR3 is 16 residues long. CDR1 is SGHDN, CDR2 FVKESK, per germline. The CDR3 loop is CASSQDQIHSYNEQFF. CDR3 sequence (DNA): TGTGCCAGCAGCCAAGATCAGATTCATTCCTACAATGAGCAGTTCTTC.

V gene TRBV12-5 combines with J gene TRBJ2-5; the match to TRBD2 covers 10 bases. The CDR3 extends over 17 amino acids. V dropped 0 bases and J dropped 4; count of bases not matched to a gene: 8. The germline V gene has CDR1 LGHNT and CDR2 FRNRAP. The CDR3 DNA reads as TGTGCTAGTGGTTTGGTACGCCCTAGCGGGAGAAGAGAGACCCAGTACTTC. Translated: CASGLVRPSGRRETQYF.

CDR3 amino acids: CATEGGGPQHF. In nucleotides, the CDR3 is TGTGCCACCGAAGGTGGGGGCCCCCAGCATTTT. The rearrangement joins TRBV19 to TRBJ1-5; D possibly corresponds to TRBD1 (6 bases). CDR1 and CDR2 (germline): LNHDA, SQIVND (reference sequence). V shed 10 bases and J shed 10 bases, with 14 bases lying between them. This CDR3 has 11 residues.

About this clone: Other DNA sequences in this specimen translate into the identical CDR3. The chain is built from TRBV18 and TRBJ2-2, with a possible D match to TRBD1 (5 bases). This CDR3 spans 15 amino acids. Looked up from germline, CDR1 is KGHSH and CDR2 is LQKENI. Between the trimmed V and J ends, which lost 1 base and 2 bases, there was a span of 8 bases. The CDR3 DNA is TGTGCCAGCTCACCACGGACATTAAACACCGGGGAGCTGTTTTTT. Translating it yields CASSPRTLNTGELFF.

Here the CDR3 reads CATSDFWPVADYEQYV. CDR3 DNA sequence: TGTGCCACCAGTGATTTTTGGCCCGTAGCGGACTACGAGCAGTACGTC. The chain carries TRBV24-1 and TRBJ2-7; weak D call: TRBD2 (6 bases). The CDR3 sequence is 16 residues long. CDR1 KGHDR and CDR2 SFDVKD come from the germline V gene. Deletions cut 1 base from V and 3 bases from J, with 15 bases between.

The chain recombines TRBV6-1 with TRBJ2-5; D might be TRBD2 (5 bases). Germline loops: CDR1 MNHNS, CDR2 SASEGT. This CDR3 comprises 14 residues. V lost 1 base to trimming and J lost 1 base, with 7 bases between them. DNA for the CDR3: TGTGCCAGCAGTGAAGTGGGAGTCCAAGAGACCCAGTACTTC. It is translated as CASSEVGVQETQYF.